This entry lists 2 T cell receptor beta chains sequenced from one sample in a study of blood T cell repertoires in COVID-19. Measured with immunoSEQ multiplex PCR; TCRdb has only the in-frame clones, and not every one. The table includes 250,000 to 300,000 clones, approximately 89% detected once. The sequencing input was peripheral blood. These receptors came from a woman between 25 and 40 years old with COVID-19, enrolled during active disease.

This chain joins TRBV11-2 and TRBJ1-1, with D unclear. The CDR3 has 8 residues. Germline lookup yields CDR1 SGHAT and CDR2 FQNNGV. V was trimmed by 2 bases and J by 13 bases, leaving 2 bases between them. The CDR3 DNA reads TGTGCCAGCAGCTTACATTTCTTT. Its translation: CASSLHFF.

The rearrangement uses TRBV3-1 (or the pseudogene TRBV3-2) and TRBJ1-5; tentative D call: TRBD1 (5 bases). Trimming shortened V by 5 bases and J by 0 bases, and 8 bases separated the two germline ends. Germline values: CDR1 LGHDT, CDR2 YNNKEL (reference sequence). The CDR3 covers 14 residues. The CDR3 here is CASSSTDSNQPQHF. The CDR3 bases are TGTGCCAGCAGCTCGACAGATAGCAATCAGCCCCAGCATTTT.